The clone carrying this T cell receptor (beta chain) has only a few counts. Its antigen is currently unknown. The junction does not match germline at one end; this may be a read error. CDR3 length: 14 amino acids. Germline CDR1 MNHNS, CDR2 SASEGT. These data belong to a study of blood T cells in healthy people across ages. Study-level findings and limits: Estimates of diversity drawn from one million T cells were considered underestimates.

A sample-barcoded 5' primer and a J-beta primer mix were used in a second PCR of about 7 to 12 cycles. Via MiXCR, TCRdb re-called the 5' RACE reads, giving one row per CDR3 protein. The table shows more than 550,000 distinct CDR3 sequences, with about 24% occurring only once. The origin of this receptor is a man in his sixties or seventies in good health. Material for sequencing was blood. The chain has TRBV6-1 and TRBJ1-1, with 7 bases that match TRBD1. The CDR3 loop reads CAGSERQGVTEAFF. The CDR3 bases are TGTGCCGGCAGTGAACGACAGGGAGTCACTGAAGCTTTCTTT.